The rows below give T cell receptor beta chains drawn from one sample of a study of blood T cells in healthy people across ages. TCRdb redid the calling of the 5' RACE reads with MiXCR, one entry per CDR3 protein. The data contain about 2 million distinct CDR3 sequences, 49% of them singletons. The sequencing sample was made of blood. These receptors were collected from a woman aged 40 to 55 in good health. Each CDR3 is given with its conserved first and last residue.

j_gene,v_gene,CDR3aa
TRBJ1-2,TRBV7-2,CASSRGLAANYGYTF
TRBJ1-1,TRBV4-3,CASSQDAGTNTEAFF
TRBJ2-3,TRBV11-2,CASSLGGDSITDTQYF
TRBJ1-6,TRBV11-1,CASSSRPSPLHF
TRBJ2-7,TRBV14,CASSPRTGGRSSYEQYF
TRBJ2-1,TRBV7-2,CASSYLPAGLVHEQFF
TRBJ2-7,TRBV4-3,CASSCACSDYEQYF
TRBJ1-2,TRBV12-3/TRBV12-4,CACSPLRDSSNYGYTF
TRBJ2-5,TRBV13,CASSLGLHQETQYF
TRBJ2-6,TRBV4-2,CASSQASLIGGTAQGANVLTF
TRBJ2-3,TRBV24-1,CATSEITEDTQYF
TRBJ1-5,TRBV20-1,CSASRTGQPQHF
TRBJ1-1,TRBV5-6,CASSLRRYMNTEAFF